This T cell receptor beta chain was sequenced in a study of control samples from healthy donors and cancer patients. TCRdb's table, derived via immunoSEQ multiplex PCR, lists solely in-frame clones and lacks some. The sample lists tens of thousands of clones, 65% to 90% seen once, with around a quarter in the top ten. Trimming took off 4 bases at V and 2 bases at J, with 8 bases between the two ends. The CDR3 consists of 13 residues. CDR1 and CDR2 (germline): MDHEN, SYDVKM. The clonotype originates from a man aged 60 to 69 with head and neck cancer. The sequencing sample was made of PBMCs. This chain links TRBV28 with TRBJ2-5; D unresolved. CDR3: CASSSHRQETQYF. CDR3 DNA sequence: TGTGCCAGCAGTTCGCACAGACAAGAGACCCAGTACTTC.